A single sample gave rise to the 31 T cell receptor beta chains below, sequenced in a study of OX40 agonist ivuxolimab in advanced cancers. Here immunoSEQ multiplex PCR was the method, and the copy in TCRdb shows in-frame clones only, minus some. Among over 55,000 clones listed, approximately 80% were seen once. The material sequenced was CD4+ or CD8+ T cells sorted from blood, taken in a trial of the OX40 agonist ivuxolimab. Receptors were obtained from an adult with an advanced solid tumor such as melanoma, head and neck, liver or kidney cancer.

The rearrangement joins TRBV12-5 to TRBJ1-4; TRBD1 agrees at 8 bases. V lost 7 bases and J lost 6; bases outside the gene matches: 7. CDR3 length: 14 residues. Germline-derived CDR1 and CDR2 are LGHNT and FRNRAP. The CDR3 DNA reads TGTGCTAGTGCTCCGGACAGGGATTATGAAAAACTGTTTTTT. This sequence encodes CASAPDRDYEKLFF.

This rearrangement joins TRBV5-1 to TRBJ2-3; D remains unclear. The germline V gene encodes CDR1 SGHRS and CDR2 YFSETQ. V gave up 0 bases and J gave up 0 bases, with 8 bases separating them. CDR3 length equals 15 residues. The CDR3, as DNA: TGCGCCAGCAGCTTGGTCGGCAGCAGCACAGATACGCAGTATTTT. This encodes CASSLVGSSTDTQYF.

J is TRBJ2-3 and V is TRBV6-6; D gene ambiguous. The V gene lost 6 bases and the J gene lost 0 bases, with 4 bases spanning the gap. The V gene's germline CDR1 is MNHNY and CDR2 SVGAGI (reference sequence). The CDR3 sequence is 12 residues long. For the CDR3, the DNA is TGTGCCAGCAGCCGTAGCACAGATACGCAGTATTTT. This sequence encodes CASSRSTDTQYF.

The chain recombines TRBV7-9 with TRBJ1-5; D gene ambiguous. Germline assignment: CDR1 SEHNR and CDR2 FQNEAQ (reference sequence). V dropped 5 bases and J dropped 8 bases, with 10 bases sitting between them. CDR3 length: 12 amino acids. The CDR3 loop reads CASSQSREPQHF. The CDR3 DNA reads TGTGCCAGCAGCCAAAGTAGGGAGCCCCAGCATTTT.

This chain joins TRBV7-9 and TRBJ1-2; maybe TRBD1 (6 bases). Per the germline V gene, CDR1 is SEHNR and CDR2 is FQNEAQ (reference sequence). The CDR3 spans 15 residues. Deletions cut 2 bases from V and 7 bases from J, with 17 bases between. CDR3 nucleotide sequence: TGTGCCAGCAGCTTATATTCCCGGACAGTTTCTGGCTACACCTTC. Amino acids: CASSLYSRTVSGYTF.

The chain has TRBV19 and TRBJ2-2; D is unresolved. Germline CDR1 and CDR2: LNHDA and SQIVND (reference sequence). V was pared by 5 bases and J by 6 bases, with 10 bases between. This CDR3 contains 13 residues. CDR3 coding DNA: TGTGCCAGTAGTTTTCGTATTGCCGGGGAGCTGTTTTTT. It translates to CASSFRIAGELFF.

The chain combines TRBV4-2 with TRBJ2-1; the match to TRBD1 covers 10 bases. There are 17 residues in the CDR3. Germline values: CDR1 LGHNA, CDR2 YNFKEQ. With 2 bases clipped from V and 8 bases from J, the junction kept 12 bases outside the gene matches. DNA of the CDR3: TGTGCCAGCAGCCAACTTAAGGGACAGGGGAAGTCAGATGAGCAGTTCTTC. Protein sequence: CASSQLKGQGKSDEQFF.

The chain recombines TRBV7-2 with TRBJ1-1; 7 bases are a match to TRBD1. This CDR3 has 14 amino acids. Germline CDR1 reads SGHTA; CDR2 reads FQGNSA. Unmatched junction bases numbered 6, after V lost 3 bases and J lost 5 bases. The CDR3 DNA reads TGTGCCAGCAGCTTTAGGAGGGGGCTGACTGAAGCTTTCTTT. As protein: CASSFRRGLTEAFF.

This chain uses TRBV6-5 with TRBJ1-2; D perhaps matches TRBD1 (5 bases). This CDR3 spans 13 amino acids. Germline V gene data show CDR1 as MNHEY and CDR2 as SVGAGI. V was trimmed by 5 bases and J by 8 bases, leaving 15 bases between them. CDR3 DNA: TGTGCCAGCAGTAAACTCGACAGAACAGGCTACACCTTC. This translates into CASSKLDRTGYTF.

The chain employs TRBV11-3 and TRBJ2-2; 11 positions agree with TRBD2. The CDR3 runs 16 residues. Germline CDR1 SGHNT, CDR2 YENEEA. V lost 6 bases to trimming and J lost 4 bases; unmatched junction nucleotides: 7. In DNA, the CDR3 is TGTGCCAGCAGTAGGACTAGCGGGTCTACCACCGGGGAGCTGTTTTTT. Translated: CASSRTSGSTTGELFF.

The chain joins TRBV28 to TRBJ2-6; D is ambiguous. This CDR3 comprises 12 residues. CDR1 is MDHEN and CDR2 is SYDVKM in the germline V gene. Trimming took 8 bases from V and 1 from J, leaving 3 bases between them. The CDR3 is CASSSGANVLTF. In nucleotides, the CDR3 is TGTGCCAGCTCTTCTGGGGCCAACGTCCTGACTTTC.

The V call is TRBV6-5, the J call TRBJ1-1, with 7 bases fitting TRBD1. V was pared by 7 bases and J by 4 bases, with 9 bases of the junction left unmatched. The length of the CDR3 is 14 residues. The germline V gene has CDR1 MNHEY and CDR2 SVGAGI. The CDR3 nucleotides are TGTGCCAGCAAAAGACAGGGCCCCCTCACTGAAGCTTTCTTT. As protein: CASKRQGPLTEAFF.

In its sample, this clone was seen a few times. The chain has TRBV4-2 and TRBJ2-2; 8 bases line up with TRBD2. With V trimmed by 0 bases and J by 10 bases, 13 bases remained unmatched. This CDR3 comprises 17 residues. Per germline, CDR1 LGHNA and CDR2 YNFKEQ. The CDR3 spells CASSQDPSGGVLVELFF. DNA of the CDR3: TGTGCCAGCAGCCAAGATCCCAGCGGGGGAGTTCTCGTGGAGCTGTTTTTT.

This clone has only one observation. V usage is TRBV5-6 and J usage is TRBJ2-5; TRBD2 is a possible D gene (6 bases). Germline CDR1 is SGHDT and CDR2 is YYEEEE. V was cut by 4 bases and J by 0 bases, with 16 bases left in between. The CDR3 has 16 residues. CDR3 coding DNA: TGTGCCAGCAGCCCCAGACTAGAGCAGCACCAAGAGACCCAGTACTTC. This translates into CASSPRLEQHQETQYF.

This chain joins TRBV29-1 and TRBJ2-1; D is perhaps TRBD2 (5 bases). Trimming stripped 5 bases from V and 2 bases from J, with 22 bases between. The germline V gene encodes CDR1 SQVTM and CDR2 ANQGSEA. This CDR3 region has 17 residues. The CDR3 bases are TGCAGCGTTCCTTCTAGCAGGTCCTACGAGACCTACAATGAGCAGTTCTTC. It is translated as CSVPSSRSYETYNEQFF.

This rearrangement joins TRBV4-2 to TRBJ2-5, with 10 bases identical to TRBD2. The last part of the DNA fits TRBJ2-7 better; the J call may be wrong. CDR3 size: 16 residues. The germline V gene has CDR1 LGHNA and CDR2 YNFKEQ. This CDR3 is CASSQEGSGRVYEQYF. The CDR3 region has the DNA TGTGCCAGCAGCCAAGAAGGAAGCGGGAGGGTGTACGAGCAGTACTTC.

This chain links TRBV30 with TRBJ2-4; 7 bases align to TRBD2. The junction had 5 bases not matched to a gene; V was cut back by 0 bases and J by 3 bases. This CDR3 comprises 15 residues. CDR1 is GTSNPN, CDR2 SVGIG, per germline (reference sequence). DNA of the CDR3: TGTGCCTGGAGTGTTGGGGGGGGAGGCAAAAACATTCAGTACTTC. This sequence encodes CAWSVGGGGKNIQYF.

The J gene is TRBJ2-5, the V gene TRBV6-6; TRBD2 is a possible D gene (5 bases). The J call may not be correct, given that the DNA end is closer to TRBJ2-7. Germline-derived CDR1 and CDR2 are MNHNY and SVGAGI (reference sequence). The CDR3 totals 11 residues. CDR3 region: CAVKLDSEQYF. The DNA of the CDR3 is TGTGCCGTAAAACTAGATTCCGAGCAGTACTTC.

V usage is TRBV19 and J usage is TRBJ2-1; TRBD1 aligns across 9 bases. The germline V gene encodes CDR1 LNHDA and CDR2 SQIVND (reference sequence). This CDR3 spans 13 amino acids. Trimming cost V 6 bases and J 4 bases; bases outside gene matches: 1. The CDR3 nucleotides are TGTGCCAGTAGCGGACAGGGGTACAATGAGCAGTTCTTC. Its translation: CASSGQGYNEQFF.

This clone has a single count. The chain carries TRBV18 and TRBJ2-1; 12 positions match TRBD2. V shed 3 bases, J shed 8 bases, and the junction held 5 bases outside the gene matches. Germline-derived CDR1 and CDR2 are KGHSH and LQKENI. The CDR3 contains 15 residues. CDR3 DNA sequence: TGTGCCAGCTCACCGTCAACTAGCGGGAGGTATGAGCAGTTCTTC. Protein sequence: CASSPSTSGRYEQFF.

The V and J genes are TRBV6-1 and TRBJ1-4; D is unclear. Deletions cut 8 bases from V and 6 bases from J, with 13 bases between. CDR3 size: 13 residues. Germline CDR1 is MNHNS and CDR2 is SASEGT. CDR3 nucleotide sequence: TGTGCCAGCGATCCGGGGAGGGATGAAAAACTGTTTTTT. It encodes CASDPGRDEKLFF.

This clone was picked up one time. The chain links TRBV27 to TRBJ2-7; maybe TRBD1 (5 bases). CDR1 is MNHEY, CDR2 SMNVEV, per germline (reference sequence). This CDR3 has 13 amino acids. Between the trimmed V and J ends, which lost 8 bases and 2 bases, there was a span of 13 bases. CDR3 bases: TGTGCCAGCGGACACGGACCCACCTACGAGCAGTACTTC. Protein sequence: CASGHGPTYEQYF.

The rearrangement uses TRBV2 and TRBJ2-6, with no clear D. V was clipped by 5 bases and J by 0 bases, with 8 bases between them. Germline values: CDR1 SNHLY, CDR2 FYNNEI. The CDR3 consists of 15 residues. The CDR3 spells CASSLDPSGANVLTF. CDR3 sequence (DNA): TGTGCCAGCAGTCTCGACCCCTCTGGGGCCAACGTCCTGACTTTC.

The chain combines TRBV7-2 with TRBJ2-1, with a possible D match to TRBD2 (6 bases). V was clipped by 2 bases and J by 8 bases, with 19 bases between them. CDR1 is SGHTA, CDR2 FQGNSA, per germline. The CDR3 spans 16 residues. The CDR3 loop is CASSLRWRGAVDEQFF. In DNA, the CDR3 is TGTGCCAGCAGCTTAAGGTGGAGGGGAGCGGTGGATGAGCAGTTCTTC.

Here the CDR3 reads CASSSRPTGVGELFF. The CDR3 DNA sequence: TGTGCCAGCAGCTCCCGACCCACAGGGGTCGGGGAGCTGTTTTTT. The rearrangement joins TRBV7-2 to TRBJ2-2, with 7 positions matching TRBD1. The CDR3 has 15 amino acids. Germline-derived CDR1 and CDR2 are SGHTA and FQGNSA. The J segment lost 7 bases and the V segment lost 4 bases, leaving 9 bases of the junction unmatched.

The chain combines TRBV7-8 with TRBJ1-3; maybe TRBD1 (5 bases). The germline V and J ends were trimmed by 5 bases and 4 bases, with 15 bases remaining between them. CDR1 SGHVS and CDR2 FQNEAQ come from the germline V gene. The CDR3 spans 15 residues. CDR3 in amino acids: CASSQAGASGNTIYF. CDR3 in DNA: TGTGCCAGCAGCCAAGCCGGGGCATCCGGAAACACCATATATTTT. The full variable domain, its missing parts supplied by reference TRBV7-8 and TRBJ1-3, is GAGVSQSPRYKVAKRGQDVALRCDPISGHVSLFWYQQALGQGPEFLTYFQNEAQLDKSGLPSDRFFAERPEGSVSTLKIQRTQQEDSAVYLCASSQAGASGNTIYFGEGSWLTVV.

The chain is built from TRBV6-6 and TRBJ1-4; maybe TRBD1 (6 bases). V gave up 5 bases and J gave up 8 bases, with 15 bases separating them. The CDR3 sequence is 14 residues long. Germline CDR1 is MNHNY and CDR2 is SVGAGI (reference sequence). CDR3: CASSPAGAGEKLFF. The CDR3 DNA reads TGTGCCAGCAGTCCTGCGGGGGCGGGGGAAAAACTGTTTTTT.

J is TRBJ2-5 and V is TRBV19; 9 bases are shared with TRBD2. CDR3 length: 14 residues. The V gene's germline CDR1 is LNHDA and CDR2 SQIVND (reference sequence). V shed 4 bases, J shed 5 bases, and the junction held 5 bases outside the gene matches. DNA for the CDR3: TGTGCCAGTAGTACTAGCGGGGTCTTGGAGACCCAGTACTTC. This gives the protein CASSTSGVLETQYF.

The J gene is TRBJ2-3, the V gene TRBV18, with 8 nucleotides matching TRBD1. The CDR3 runs 15 residues. V was pared by 4 bases and J by 1 base, with 4 bases of the junction left unmatched. Germline CDR1 and CDR2: KGHSH and LQKENI. The CDR3 sequence: CASSHGTGGTDTQYF. The CDR3 DNA sequence: TGTGCCAGCTCACACGGGACAGGAGGCACAGATACGCAGTATTTT.

The V gene is TRBV6-4, the J gene TRBJ2-7; D gene unclear. This CDR3 has 13 residues. Per germline, CDR1 MRHNA and CDR2 SNTAGT. Trimming cost V 3 bases and J 7 bases, with 13 bases left between them. The CDR3 reads CASSEFEKAEQYF. CDR3 in DNA: TGTGCCAGCAGTGAGTTCGAGAAGGCAGAGCAGTACTTC.

This clone was observed a single time. This sequence joins TRBV6-6 and TRBJ1-2; TRBD1 is a possible D gene (5 bases). CDR3 length: 13 amino acids. CDR1 is MNHNY, CDR2 SVGAGI, per germline (reference sequence). The V end lost 0 bases, the J end lost 8 bases, and 10 bases lay between the germline ends. The CDR3 DNA sequence: TGTGCCAGCAGTTACTCGAAGGGGACCGGCTACACCTTC. As protein: CASSYSKGTGYTF.